This record concerns one TCR beta chain sequence. What it binds is unknown. The data were obtained in a study of cytomegalovirus exposure and HLA in healthy donors. Study-level background: Out of around 360 genotyped donors, around 80% belonged to the Caucasian-associated ancestry cluster. Study-level points and caveats: Later, TCR association rates were found to vary by HLA locus, highest for DRB1 and lowest for HLA-C. Further analysis, carried out later, found HLA-associated TCR beta chains more clonally expanded than equally common other chains.

CDR3 length: 14 residues. The ends were cut back, 3 bases at V and 2 bases at J, with 11 bases in the middle. CDR1 and CDR2 (germline): MNHEY, SMNVEV (reference sequence). Primers: 60 Vbeta forward and 13 Jbeta reverse. Clones were sequenced by immunoSEQ multiplex PCR, and TCRdb holds only the in-frame ones, with some missing. Of some 130,000 clones in the sample, 82% were seen once. The source of this sequence is a male donor in good health and CMV-seropositive. The genes are TRBV27 and TRBJ2-7, with a tentative D call TRBD1 (6 bases). Sequencing was carried out using PBMCs. Written as DNA, the CDR3 is TGTGCCAGCAGTTTCCGGGACAACCCCTACGAGCAGTACTTC. Its translation: CASSFRDNPYEQYF.